Each of the 12 T cell receptor beta chains below was sequenced from the same sample in a study of blood T cells in healthy people across ages. A second PCR of 7 to 11 cycles used a sample-barcoded 5' primer and a J-beta primer mix. TCRdb used MiXCR to reprocess the 5' RACE reads, holding one entry per CDR3 protein. The sample lists hundreds of thousands of distinct CDR3 sequences; around 49% were seen once. The sequenced sample was blood. The receptors shown here come from a woman aged 60-75 years in good health.

The CDR3 nucleotides are TGCGCCAGCAGCGACAGGACTAGCGGGAGGGCGAGCACAGATACGCAGTATTTT. Translation: CASSDRTSGRASTDTQYF. J is TRBJ2-3 and V is TRBV5-1, with TRBD2 matching over 15 bases. The CDR3 runs 18 residues. Unmatched junction bases numbered 6, after V lost 4 bases and J lost 0 bases. CDR1 and CDR2 from the germline V gene are SGHRS and YFSETQ. The full variable domain, with the rest looked up from reference TRBV5-1 and TRBJ2-3, is KAGVTQTPRYLIKTRGQQVTLSCSPISGHRSVSWYQQTPGQGLQFLFEYFSETQRNKGNFPGRFSGRQFSNSRSEMNVSTLELGDSALYLCASSDRTSGRASTDTQYFGPGTRLTVL.

The rearrangement uses TRBV6-5 and TRBJ1-1; D gene unclear. Germline CDR1 and CDR2: MNHEY and SVGAGI. The V and J ends lost 6 bases and 4 bases respectively, with 12 bases between them. CDR3 size: 13 residues. In DNA form, the CDR3 reads TGTGCCAGCAGGCGCTTTTCTGGCACTGAAGCTTTCTTT. Translated, it gives CASRRFSGTEAFF.

This clonotype was observed a few times. This chain uses TRBV27 with TRBJ2-7, with TRBD2 matching over 8 bases. The germline V gene encodes CDR1 MNHEY and CDR2 SMNVEV (reference sequence). With 3 bases clipped from V and 3 bases from J, the junction kept 16 bases outside the gene matches. This CDR3 spans 18 amino acids. CDR3 coding DNA: TGTGCCAGCAGTTTCCGGTATACGGGAGGGGGAGTTCACTACGAGCAGTACTTC. Amino acid sequence: CASSFRYTGGGVHYEQYF.

The chain joins TRBV7-9 to TRBJ2-6; tentatively, D is TRBD1 (5 bases). Per germline, CDR1 SEHNR and CDR2 FQNEAQ (reference sequence). The CDR3 spans 16 residues. V was shortened by 5 bases and J by 4 bases, with 15 bases between the two germline ends. DNA of the CDR3: TGTGCCAGCAGCATCCGAATGACAGCCGGGGCCAACGTCCTGACTTTC. This translates into CASSIRMTAGANVLTF.

DNA of the CDR3: TGTGCCAGCAGCTTATCGGCTAGCGGGAGTCTGGTTACGCAGTATTTT. Its translation: CASSLSASGSLVTQYF. The chain joins TRBV11-2 to TRBJ2-3; 10 bases map to TRBD2. Germline trimming cut 2 bases from V and 8 bases from J; bases unmatched to any gene: 10. This CDR3 spans 16 amino acids. Germline V lookup: CDR1 SGHAT, CDR2 FQNNGV.

The genes are TRBV7-6 and TRBJ2-5; 8 bases are shared with TRBD2. Unmatched junction bases numbered 12, after V lost 1 base and J lost 5 bases. CDR3 length equals 17 residues. CDR1 and CDR2 from the germline V gene are SGHVS and FNYEAQ. In DNA, the CDR3 is TGTGCCAGCAGCTTAGAATTGGTCGGGACTAGGGGGGAGACCCAGTACTTC. As protein: CASSLELVGTRGETQYF. Full variable domain (remainder filled in from reference TRBV7-6 and TRBJ2-5): GAGVSQSPRYKVTKRGQDVALRCDPISGHVSLYWYRQALGQGPEFLTYFNYEAQQDKSGLPNDRFSAERPEGSISTLTIQRTEQRDSAMYRCASSLELVGTRGETQYFGPGTRLLVL.

There are a few counts of this clonotype. This chain joins TRBV4-3 and TRBJ2-1, with 13 bases identical to TRBD2. The CDR3 extends over 20 amino acids. Per the germline V gene, CDR1 is LGHNA and CDR2 is YSLEER. Trimming cost V 0 bases and J 6 bases; bases outside gene matches: 14. The CDR3 DNA sequence: TGCGCCAGCAGCCAAGATGGCCCGGGACTAGCGGGGTCAAGGGGCAATGAGCAGTTCTTC. Translation: CASSQDGPGLAGSRGNEQFF.

This rearrangement joins TRBV10-3 to TRBJ2-5, with D unclear. This CDR3 region has 14 residues. V was pared by 0 bases and J by 2 bases, with 7 bases between. The V gene's germline CDR1 is ENHRY and CDR2 SYGVKD. The CDR3 DNA reads TGTGCCATCAGTGAGTCAATAGGACAAGAGACCCAGTACTTC. As protein: CAISESIGQETQYF.

This chain joins TRBV27 and TRBJ1-6; 10 bases match TRBD1. Trimming took 3 bases from V and 8 from J; bases not matched to a gene: 4. CDR1 and CDR2 (germline): MNHEY, SMNVEV (reference sequence). The CDR3 loop spans 15 amino acids. The CDR3 here is CASSFGTGVYSPLHF. The DNA of the CDR3 is TGTGCCAGCAGTTTCGGGACAGGGGTTTATTCACCCCTCCACTTT.

This chain uses TRBV7-2 with TRBJ2-1; 12 nucleotides align to TRBD1. The CDR3 sequence is 16 residues long. V shed 1 base and J 7 bases; nucleotides not matched to a gene: 5. CDR1 SGHTA and CDR2 FQGNSA come from the germline V gene. The CDR3 DNA reads TGTGCCAGCAGCTTAGTGGGACAGGGGGCGCGTAATGAGCAGTTCTTC. This sequence encodes CASSLVGQGARNEQFF.

This clonotype was seen only a few times. J is TRBJ1-4 and V is TRBV6-6; 7 bases fit TRBD1. CDR3 size: 13 residues. The trim removed 4 bases at V and 7 bases at J, leaving 3 bases unmatched. CDR1 is MNHNY, CDR2 SVGAGI, per germline (reference sequence). CDR3 coding DNA: TGTGCCAGCAGTTGGGACAGAATTGAAAAACTGTTTTTT. It is translated as CASSWDRIEKLFF.

There are a few counts of this clonotype. The chain carries TRBV10-3 and TRBJ1-6; D unclear. CDR3 length: 14 residues. Trimming shortened V by 0 bases and J by 7 bases, and 7 bases separated the two germline ends. CDR1 ENHRY and CDR2 SYGVKD come from the germline V gene. CDR3 in amino acids: CAISESPGNSPLHF. In DNA form, the CDR3 reads TGTGCCATCAGTGAGTCGCCTGGAAATTCACCCCTCCACTTT.